These 22 T cell receptor beta chains were sequenced from one sample in a study of metastatic and nonmetastatic thyroid tumors (TCRdb year 2020). No treatment had been received by any patient before thyroid surgery. Library prep was done by PCR. Sequencing relied on an Illumina HiSeq 4000. TCRdb reanalyzed the raw reads on its own, using fastp at Q25 for trimming and MiXCR for clone calling, and kept in-frame beta chains. The sample table contains about 4,000 clones; only one count was recorded for about 22% of them. The ten top clones hold approximately 8% of the sample. The sequenced material came from tumor tissue. The receptors come from a female donor with papillary thyroid cancer or a benign thyroid nodule (not recorded which). Some clones in this sample may be carry-over from other donors' samples.

This clone was seen ten or more times. The chain recombines TRBV2 with TRBJ2-5; 14 nucleotides agree with TRBD2. V was pared by 4 bases and J by 4 bases, with 5 bases of the junction left unmatched. Germline V lookup: CDR1 SNHLY, CDR2 FYNNEI. CDR3 length: 16 amino acids. The CDR3 region is CASSAFGTSGRETQYF. The CDR3 DNA follows: TGTGCCAGCAGTGCGTTCGGGACTAGCGGGAGAGAGACCCAGTACTTC.

The CDR3 DNA is TGTGCCAGCAGCTTGGACGGGAGCTCCTACAATGAGCAGTTCTTC. It yields the protein CASSLDGSSYNEQFF. The rearrangement links TRBV11-2 to TRBJ2-1; maybe TRBD2 (6 bases). Germline V gene data show CDR1 as SGHAT and CDR2 as FQNNGV. The CDR3 has 15 residues. V gave up 3 bases and J gave up 0 bases, with 9 bases separating them.

Sample share makes this clone large (0.1 to 1%). CDR3 coding DNA: TGTGCCAGCATTAAATCAGACAGGGTAAACACTGAAGCTTTCTTT. Protein product: CASIKSDRVNTEAFF. The gene calls are TRBV6-1 and TRBJ1-1, with TRBD1 matching 7 bases. The V gene's germline CDR1 is MNHNS and CDR2 SASEGT. The CDR3 sequence is 15 residues long. V lost 7 bases to trimming and J lost 2 bases; unmatched junction nucleotides: 10.

This clone qualifies as large. The V and J genes are TRBV2 and TRBJ2-6; D uncertain. Germline CDR1 is SNHLY and CDR2 is FYNNEI. The CDR3 covers 15 residues. The V end lost 7 bases, the J end lost 0 bases, and 10 bases lay between the germline ends. Here the CDR3 DNA reads TGTGCCAGCACCCTGGATATCTCTGGGGCCAACGTCCTGACTTTC. Protein product: CASTLDISGANVLTF.

The chain couples TRBV28 to TRBJ1-2; 9 nucleotides align to TRBD1. This CDR3 is built from 15 residues. Per germline, CDR1 MDHEN and CDR2 SYDVKM. The V and J ends lost 2 bases and 2 bases, in that order; junction bases with no gene match: 3. The CDR3 coding sequence is TGTGCCAGCAGTTTAGCCGGGACAGGGAACTATGGCTACACCTTC. It yields the protein CASSLAGTGNYGYTF.

The chain couples TRBV7-3 to TRBJ2-2; 8 bases map to TRBD2. After removal of 8 bases from V and 4 bases from J, the junction contained 6 bases not matched to a gene. Looked up from germline, CDR1 is SGHTA and CDR2 is FQGTGA. The CDR3 contains 14 residues. The CDR3 sequence: CASGAGGATGELFF. In DNA form, the CDR3 reads TGTGCCAGCGGCGCGGGAGGCGCCACCGGGGAGCTGTTTTTT. Together with reference TRBV7-3 and TRBJ2-2, the CDR3 gives the full variable domain: GAGVSQTPSNKVTEKGKYVELRCDPISGHTALYWYRQSLGQGPEFLIYFQGTGAADDSGLPNDRFFAVRPEGSVSTLKIQRTERGDSAVYLCASGAGGATGELFFGEGSRLTVL.

The table lists this clone with many counts. The CDR3 does not close with the conserved phenylalanine or tryptophan, likely indicating a read error. The limits of the CDR3 on the DNA are not certain, so only TCRdb's listed CDR3 is given. The J gene is TRBJ2-1, the V gene TRBV7-9; the table names TRBD1, a call not compared with the DNA. CDR1 and CDR2 (germline): SEHNR, FQNEAQ (reference sequence). The CDR3 is 14 amino acids long, termini counted. This chain's CDR3 is CASSYQAGTGVFRY.

This clone is judged medium-sized. The CDR3 DNA sequence: TGTGCCAGCAGCTTAACTAGGGAACAGGGGGTTAGTCAGCCCCAGCATTTT. Translation: CASSLTREQGVSQPQHF. V and J are TRBV11-3 and TRBJ1-5; 8 bases line up with TRBD1. From germline, CDR1 is SGHNT and CDR2 YENEEA. J gave up 6 bases and V 2 bases, and 12 bases lay outside the gene matches. The CDR3 covers 17 residues.

This clone was counted many times. The rearrangement links TRBV2 to TRBJ1-6; D remains ambiguous. CDR1 and CDR2 from the germline V gene are SNHLY and FYNNEI. Trimming stripped 1 base from V and 7 bases from J, with 5 bases between. The CDR3 loop spans 13 amino acids. The CDR3 DNA reads TGTGCCAGCAGTGAAGACAGAAATTCACCCCTCCACTTT. It specifies CASSEDRNSPLHF. The full variable domain, completed using reference TRBV2 and TRBJ1-6, is EPEVTQTPSHQVTQMGQEVILRCVPISNHLYFYWYRQILGQKVEFLVSFYNNEISEKSEIFDDQFSVERPDGSNFTLKIRSTKLEDSAMYFCASSEDRNSPLHFGNGTRLTVT.

In this sample, this clone is medium-sized (0.01 to 0.1%). The chain employs TRBV29-1 and TRBJ2-1; D is possibly TRBD2 (6 bases). V lost 3 bases and J lost 7, with 16 bases in between. From germline, CDR1 is SQVTM and CDR2 ANQGSEA. CDR3 size: 14 residues. The CDR3 is CSVDGVAATNEQFF. The DNA for the CDR3 is TGCAGCGTTGACGGGGTAGCGGCCACTAATGAGCAGTTCTTC.

This clone was recorded at least ten times. V is TRBV12-3 or TRBV12-4 and J is TRBJ2-7; 9 bases map to TRBD1. The CDR3 loop spans 14 amino acids. After removal of 6 bases from V and 3 bases from J, the junction contained 6 bases not matched to a gene. CDR3: CASSTGTGFYEQYF. CDR3 sequence (DNA): TGTGCCAGCAGCACCGGGACAGGGTTCTACGAGCAGTACTTC.

This clone was found a few times. The J gene is TRBJ1-3, the V gene TRBV12-3 or TRBV12-4; 7 bases are a match to TRBD1. V was clipped by 6 bases and J by 1 base; unmatched bases: 3. This CDR3 comprises 14 residues. The CDR3 sequence is CASSPTGSGNTIYF. The DNA of the CDR3 is TGTGCCAGCAGCCCGACAGGGTCTGGAAACACCATATATTTT.

The V and J genes are TRBV6-1 and TRBJ1-5, with D perhaps matching TRBD1 (6 bases). With 7 bases removed from V and 3 bases from J, the gap between germline ends came to 10 bases. The CDR3 consists of 13 residues. Germline assignment: CDR1 MNHNS and CDR2 SASEGT. For the CDR3, the DNA is TGTGCCAGCACAGGACAGTACAATCAGCCCCAGCATTTT. Translated: CASTGQYNQPQHF.

The CDR3 bases are TGCAGTACTTCCGGGACTAGCGGGAGTTACGAGCAGTACTTC. The encoded protein is CSTSGTSGSYEQYF. This rearrangement joins TRBV20-1 to TRBJ2-7; 14 nucleotides agree with TRBD2. The CDR3 spans 14 residues. V shed 8 bases and J 4 bases; nucleotides not matched to a gene: 7. The germline gives CDR1 DFQATT, CDR2 SNEGSKA (reference sequence).

This clone was detected only a few times. The rearrangement uses TRBV6-1 and TRBJ1-1; D might be TRBD1 (6 bases). Germline V gives CDR1 MNHNS, CDR2 SASEGT. V was trimmed by 5 bases and J by 6 bases, leaving 19 bases between them. The CDR3 runs 15 residues. The CDR3 spells CASSPTSGGRAEAFF. In DNA, the CDR3 is TGTGCCAGCAGTCCAACTAGCGGGGGGCGAGCTGAAGCTTTCTTT.

The chain has TRBV24-1 and TRBJ2-2, with D maybe TRBD1 (6 bases). CDR1 is KGHDR, CDR2 SFDVKD, per germline. This CDR3 is 12 amino acids long. Between the trimmed V and J ends, which lost 12 bases and 4 bases, there was a span of 11 bases. The CDR3: CAPTGCTGELFF. For the CDR3, the DNA is TGTGCCCCTACAGGGTGCACCGGGGAGCTGTTTTTT.

In this sample, this clone turned up a few times. The chain is built from TRBV12-3 or TRBV12-4 and TRBJ1-4; D possibly corresponds to TRBD1 (6 bases). This CDR3 comprises 17 residues. Trimming took 1 base from V and 0 from J, leaving 12 bases between them. The chain's CDR3 is CASSLGVQGSTNEKLFF. DNA for the CDR3: TGTGCCAGCAGTTTAGGGGTACAGGGATCAACTAATGAAAAACTGTTTTTT.

This clone appeared once. This chain connects TRBV9 to TRBJ2-6; D is ambiguous. The CDR3 consists of 15 residues. V was shortened by 0 bases and J by 1 base, with 5 bases between the two germline ends. Germline V lookup: CDR1 SGDLS, CDR2 YYNGEE. CDR3 nucleotides: TGTGCCAGCAGCGTAGTGGGATCTGGGGCCAACGTCCTGACTTTC. The encoded protein is CASSVVGSGANVLTF.

The chain joins TRBV27 to TRBJ2-1, with 11 bases identical to TRBD2. The CDR3 runs to 19 residues. Germline CDR1 is MNHEY and CDR2 is SMNVEV (reference sequence). V gave up 4 bases and J gave up 6 bases; unmatched junction bases: 17. The CDR3 loop is CASSWQLAGAFSGGNEQFF. CDR3 in DNA: TGTGCCAGCAGTTGGCAACTAGCGGGAGCTTTCAGTGGCGGCAATGAGCAGTTCTTC.

This clone qualifies as medium-sized (0.01 to 0.1%). The genes are TRBV9 and TRBJ1-3; no clear D gene. Germline CDR1 SGDLS, CDR2 YYNGEE. This CDR3 contains 15 residues. V lost 0 bases, J lost 0 bases, and 7 bases lay in between. The CDR3 region is CASSVGSNSGNTIYF. CDR3 nucleotide sequence: TGTGCCAGCAGCGTAGGGAGCAACTCTGGAAACACCATATATTTT.

The V gene is TRBV28, the J gene TRBJ2-1, with 7 nucleotides matching TRBD2. Trimming removed 4 bases from V and 10 bases from J; junction bases left unmatched: 13. Germline V lookup: CDR1 MDHEN, CDR2 SYDVKM. The CDR3 covers 15 residues. CDR3 sequence: CASSSASGERGEQFF. Written as DNA, the CDR3 is TGTGCCAGCAGTTCGGCTAGCGGCGAACGGGGCGAGCAGTTCTTC.

This clone was observed at least ten times. The gene calls are TRBV7-9 and TRBJ1-1, with 7 bases fitting TRBD1. The J segment lost 2 bases and the V segment lost 1 base, leaving 4 bases of the junction unmatched. The CDR3 runs to 15 residues. From germline, CDR1 is SEHNR and CDR2 FQNEAQ (reference sequence). The CDR3: CASSLEGAGNTEAFF. In nucleotides, the CDR3 is TGTGCCAGCAGCTTAGAGGGGGCTGGAAACACTGAAGCTTTCTTT.